This T cell receptor (beta chain) was recorded in a study of cytotoxic CD8 clonotypes in ibrutinib-treated CLL. Whole-study context: Averaging across samples gave roughly 260,000 productive templates and 94,082 productive rearrangements.

V was shortened by 0 bases and J by 0 bases, with 9 bases between the two germline ends. The CDR3 length is 16 residues. CDR1 is SGHKS, CDR2 YYEKEE, per germline (reference sequence). The repertoire was sequenced with immunoSEQ multiplex PCR; TCRdb's copy has only in-frame clones and lacks some. The data contain under 300,000 clones, around 76% of them singletons. Remarks on this clone: Its antigen remains unknown.

General study points: Higher clonality was seen at ibrutinib response and a return toward baseline at progression.

The receptor comes from a human donor with chronic lymphocytic leukemia. The genes are TRBV5-5 and TRBJ2-2; perhaps TRBD2 as D (6 bases). This sample comprised PBMCs, obtained at disease progression, from a patient treated with ibrutinib. CDR3 sequence: CASSLALAANTGELFF. CDR3 DNA sequence: TGTGCCAGCAGCTTGGCATTAGCGGCGAACACCGGGGAGCTGTTTTTT.